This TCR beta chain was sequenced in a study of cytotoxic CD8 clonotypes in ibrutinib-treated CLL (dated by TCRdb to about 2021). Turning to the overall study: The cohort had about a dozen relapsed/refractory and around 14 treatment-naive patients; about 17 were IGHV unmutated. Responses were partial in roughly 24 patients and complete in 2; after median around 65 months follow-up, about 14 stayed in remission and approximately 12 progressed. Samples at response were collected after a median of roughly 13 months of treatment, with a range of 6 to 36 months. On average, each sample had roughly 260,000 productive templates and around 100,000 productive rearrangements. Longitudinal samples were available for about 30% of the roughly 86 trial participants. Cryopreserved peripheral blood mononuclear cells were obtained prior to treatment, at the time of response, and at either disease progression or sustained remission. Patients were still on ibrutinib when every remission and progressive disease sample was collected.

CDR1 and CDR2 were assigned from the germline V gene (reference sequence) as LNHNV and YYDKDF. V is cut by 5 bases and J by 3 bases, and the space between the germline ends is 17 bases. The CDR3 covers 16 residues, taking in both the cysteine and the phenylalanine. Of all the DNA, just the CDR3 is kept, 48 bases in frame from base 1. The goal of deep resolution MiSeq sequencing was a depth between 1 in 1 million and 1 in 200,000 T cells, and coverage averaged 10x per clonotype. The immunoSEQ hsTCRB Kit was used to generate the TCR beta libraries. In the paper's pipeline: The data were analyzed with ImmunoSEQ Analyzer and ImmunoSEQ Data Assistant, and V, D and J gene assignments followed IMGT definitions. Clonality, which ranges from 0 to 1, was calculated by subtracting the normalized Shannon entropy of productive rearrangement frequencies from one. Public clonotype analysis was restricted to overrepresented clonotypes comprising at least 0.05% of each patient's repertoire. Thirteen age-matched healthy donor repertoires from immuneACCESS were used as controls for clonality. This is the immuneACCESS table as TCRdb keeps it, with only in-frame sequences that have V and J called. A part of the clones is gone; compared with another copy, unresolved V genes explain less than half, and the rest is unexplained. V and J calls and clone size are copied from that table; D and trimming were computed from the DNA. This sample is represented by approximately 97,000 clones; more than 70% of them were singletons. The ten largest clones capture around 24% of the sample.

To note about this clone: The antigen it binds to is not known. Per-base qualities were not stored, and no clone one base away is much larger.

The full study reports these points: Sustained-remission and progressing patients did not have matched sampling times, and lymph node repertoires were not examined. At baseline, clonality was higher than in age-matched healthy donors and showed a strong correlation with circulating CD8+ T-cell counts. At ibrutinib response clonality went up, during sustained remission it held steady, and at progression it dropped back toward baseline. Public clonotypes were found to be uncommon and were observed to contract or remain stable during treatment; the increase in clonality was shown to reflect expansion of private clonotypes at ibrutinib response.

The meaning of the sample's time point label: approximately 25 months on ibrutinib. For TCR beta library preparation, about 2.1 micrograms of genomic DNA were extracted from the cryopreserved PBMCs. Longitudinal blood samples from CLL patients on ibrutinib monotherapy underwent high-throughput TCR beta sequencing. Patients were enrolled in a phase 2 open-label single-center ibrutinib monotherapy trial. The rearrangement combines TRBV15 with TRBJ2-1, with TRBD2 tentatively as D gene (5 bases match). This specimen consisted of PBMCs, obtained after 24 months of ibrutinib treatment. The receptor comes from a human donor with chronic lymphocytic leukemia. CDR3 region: CATSGPGKGDYNEQFF. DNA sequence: TGTGCCACCAGCGGACCGGGGAAGGGAGACTACAATGAGCAGTTCTTC.